A single T cell receptor beta chain is shown here with its context. This entry is derived from a study of blood T cell repertoires in COVID-19. TCRdb's copy holds only in-frame clones and misses some; the assay was immunoSEQ multiplex PCR. The data hold approximately 320,000 clones, with approximately 86% observed a single time. The sample was PBMCs or T cells enriched from blood (not recorded which). The receptor was derived from a woman younger than 30 who had recovered from COVID-19.

CDR3 DNA sequence: TGTGCCAGCAGCGAGGGACAATCACCACTCTACGAGCAGTACTTC. Translation gives CASSEGQSPLYEQYF. The chain combines TRBV7-7 with TRBJ2-7; D may be TRBD1 (6 bases). V lost 5 bases and J lost 3, with 17 bases in between. This CDR3 is built from 15 residues. Germline CDR1 SSHAT, CDR2 FNYEAQ (reference sequence).